These 20 T cell receptor beta chains came from one sample sequenced in a study of cytomegalovirus exposure and HLA in healthy donors. The PCR employed 60 Vbeta primers together with 13 Jbeta primers. The data were produced by immunoSEQ multiplex PCR, yet TCRdb's version contains in-frame clones alone and is incomplete. The table includes roughly 150,000 clones, about 85% detected once. Sequenced sample: PBMCs. These receptor sequences come from a man aged 45 to 65 in good health and CMV-seropositive.

There are a few counts of this clone. The V and J genes are TRBV5-1 and TRBJ2-7; possibly TRBD1 for D (6 bases). In germline, CDR1 is SGHRS, CDR2 YFSETQ. V dropped 5 bases and J dropped 5 bases, with 14 bases sitting between them. CDR3 size: 13 residues. This CDR3 is CASRDGRGDEQYF. DNA for the CDR3: TGCGCCAGCAGAGACGGCAGGGGCGACGAGCAGTACTTC. The whole variable domain, remainder taken from reference TRBV5-1 and TRBJ2-7, is KAGVTQTPRYLIKTRGQQVTLSCSPISGHRSVSWYQQTPGQGLQFLFEYFSETQRNKGNFPGRFSGRQFSNSRSEMNVSTLELGDSALYLCASRDGRGDEQYFGPGTRLTVT.

The V gene is TRBV6-1, the J gene TRBJ2-3, with 8 bases that match TRBD2. The CDR3 covers 16 residues. The V gene end was trimmed by 1 base and the J gene end by 0 bases; junction bases not matched to a gene: 3. Germline-derived CDR1 and CDR2 are MNHNS and SASEGT. CDR3 coding DNA: TGTGCCAGCAGTGAAGGGGCGGGGGGAAGCACAGATACGCAGTATTTT. This gives the protein CASSEGAGGSTDTQYF.

This chain links TRBV5-1 with TRBJ2-2, with D tentatively TRBD1 (6 bases). Germline values: CDR1 SGHRS, CDR2 YFSETQ. CDR3 length: 17 residues. V lost 4 bases, J lost 0 bases, and 16 bases lay in between. CDR3 sequence reads: CASSPGQFNPNTGELFF. DNA of the CDR3: TGCGCCAGCAGCCCGGGACAATTTAATCCGAACACCGGGGAGCTGTTTTTT.

The V gene is TRBV29-1, the J gene TRBJ2-3, with 12 bases matching TRBD2. This CDR3 has 17 amino acids. CDR1 is SQVTM, CDR2 ANQGSEA, per germline. After removal of 4 bases from V and 7 bases from J, the junction contained 15 bases not matched to a gene. CDR3 nucleotides: TGCAGCGTTGGACTAGCGGGAGATCCCTTTACGACAAATACGCAGTATTTT. It is translated as CSVGLAGDPFTTNTQYF.

The chain uses TRBV7-6 and TRBJ2-7, with 13 nucleotides matching TRBD2. V was pared by 3 bases and J by 0 bases, with 14 bases of the junction left unmatched. This CDR3 contains 20 residues. CDR1 is SGHVS and CDR2 is FNYEAQ in the germline V gene. The CDR3 DNA reads TGTGCCAGCAGCTTGCCCAAAGGACTAGCGGGAGTTAACCCCTCCTACGAGCAGTACTTC. This sequence encodes CASSLPKGLAGVNPSYEQYF.

This chain uses TRBV6-5 with TRBJ2-5; the D is unclear. Deletions cut 4 bases from V and 5 bases from J, with 17 bases between. This CDR3 contains 15 residues. CDR1 MNHEY and CDR2 SVGAGI come from the germline V gene. The CDR3 loop is CASSSNPYRAETQYF. CDR3 coding DNA: TGTGCCAGCAGTTCCAATCCCTATCGAGCGGAGACCCAGTACTTC.

This clone was detected only once. This chain joins TRBV5-1 and TRBJ1-2; D possibly corresponds to TRBD1 (5 bases). The CDR3 runs to 17 residues. Germline V gives CDR1 SGHRS, CDR2 YFSETQ. Deletions cut 0 bases from V and 2 bases from J, with 17 bases between. The CDR3 spells CASSLEGRRGDNYGYTF. The DNA of the CDR3 is TGCGCCAGCAGCTTGGAGGGGCGGAGGGGCGACAACTATGGCTACACCTTC.

This clone appeared a single time. V and J are TRBV4-1 and TRBJ1-2, with D possibly being TRBD1 (6 bases). The V and J ends lost 4 bases and 4 bases respectively, with 13 bases between them. Per germline, CDR1 MGHRA and CDR2 YSYEKL. The CDR3 runs 14 residues. DNA of the CDR3: TGCGCCAGCAGCCGAGAACAGGGCCCCTATGGCTACACCTTC. Amino acid sequence: CASSREQGPYGYTF.

This chain connects TRBV15 to TRBJ2-7; TRBD2 is a possible D gene (6 bases). Trimming shortened V by 3 bases and J by 1 base, and 10 bases separated the two germline ends. The CDR3 extends over 14 amino acids. The germline CDR1 and CDR2 sequences are LNHNV and YYDKDF (reference sequence). The CDR3 spells CATSRAGLSYEQYF. CDR3 DNA sequence: TGTGCCACCAGCAGGGCCGGACTATCCTACGAGCAGTACTTC.

The chain recombines TRBV7-3 with TRBJ2-5; tentatively, D is TRBD1 (6 bases). The germline CDR1 and CDR2 sequences are SGHTA and FQGTGA. This CDR3 contains 15 residues. Trimming took 6 bases from V and 5 from J, leaving 19 bases between them. The CDR3: CASSDTGTKGETQYF. The CDR3 DNA sequence: TGTGCCAGCAGTGACACGGGGACAAAAGGGGAGACCCAGTACTTC. Filled out from reference TRBV7-3 and TRBJ2-5, the complete variable domain reads GAGVSQTPSNKVTEKGKYVELRCDPISGHTALYWYRQSLGQGPEFLIYFQGTGAADDSGLPNDRFFAVRPEGSVSTLKIQRTERGDSAVYLCASSDTGTKGETQYFGPGTRLLVL.

This clone has only one observation. The chain employs TRBV18 and TRBJ2-5; TRBD1 might be the D (6 bases). The ends were cut back, 6 bases at V and 2 bases at J, with 22 bases in the middle. CDR3 length equals 17 residues. Germline V CDR1 and CDR2: KGHSH, LQKENI. CDR3 nucleotides: TGTGCCAGCTCCCCTACCCGGGACAAGGACTTTCAAGAGACCCAGTACTTC. Translation gives CASSPTRDKDFQETQYF.

The gene calls are TRBV4-1 and TRBJ2-2, with 7 positions matching TRBD2. The CDR3 covers 15 residues. J gave up 5 bases and V 2 bases, and 5 bases lay outside the gene matches. Germline CDR1 MGHRA, CDR2 YSYEKL. The CDR3 is CASSQRRGGTGELFF. The CDR3 DNA reads as TGCGCCAGCAGCCAACGGAGGGGAGGGACCGGGGAGCTGTTTTTT.

The J gene is TRBJ2-3, the V gene TRBV11-3, with 13 bases that match TRBD2. CDR3 length equals 18 residues. Germline V gene data show CDR1 as SGHNT and CDR2 as YENEEA. V was pared by 2 bases and J by 5 bases, with 10 bases of the junction left unmatched. The CDR3 DNA is TGTGCCAGCAGCTTAAGTTACGGGACTAGCGGGAAGAGAGATACGCAGTATTTT. Amino acid sequence: CASSLSYGTSGKRDTQYF.

V is TRBV7-6 and J is TRBJ1-2; 9 nucleotides line up with TRBD1. Germline CDR1 SGHVS, CDR2 FNYEAQ. The V and J ends lost 4 bases and 5 bases, in that order; junction bases with no gene match: 5. The length of the CDR3 is 14 residues. The CDR3 here is CASSSETGGYGYTF. The DNA for the CDR3 is TGTGCCAGCAGCTCTGAGACAGGGGGGTATGGCTACACCTTC.

This chain connects TRBV28 to TRBJ1-2; maybe TRBD1 (6 bases). Trimming took off 6 bases at V and 4 bases at J, with 18 bases between the two ends. The CDR3 spans 15 residues. Per germline, CDR1 MDHEN and CDR2 SYDVKM. CDR3 sequence: CASSQTRGGSYGYTF. In DNA form, the CDR3 reads TGTGCCAGCAGCCAGACGAGGGGGGGAAGCTATGGCTACACCTTC.

The genes are TRBV9 and TRBJ2-1; 8 nucleotides match TRBD1. The CDR3 contains 14 residues. V shed 3 bases, J shed 6 bases, and the junction held 5 bases outside the gene matches. Per the germline V gene, CDR1 is SGDLS and CDR2 is YYNGEE. The CDR3 DNA follows: TGTGCCAGCAGCGGACACAGGGGGTTCAATGAGCAGTTCTTC. It encodes CASSGHRGFNEQFF.

The chain is built from TRBV9 and TRBJ2-2; 11 nucleotides line up with TRBD1. J lost 5 bases, V lost 4 bases, and 4 bases had no gene match. CDR1 is SGDLS, CDR2 YYNGEE, per germline. The CDR3 loop spans 15 amino acids. The CDR3 protein is CASSPDRGQTGELFF. DNA of the CDR3: TGTGCCAGCAGCCCGGACAGGGGGCAGACCGGGGAGCTGTTTTTT.

The rearrangement uses TRBV14 and TRBJ1-1, with a possible D match to TRBD1 (6 bases). V was cut by 2 bases and J by 1 base, with 17 bases left in between. The length of the CDR3 is 17 residues. CDR1 is SGHDN, CDR2 FVKESK, per germline. CDR3 loop: CASSQRGGRLGNTEAFF. CDR3 in DNA: TGTGCCAGCAGCCAACGAGGGGGACGGTTAGGGAACACTGAAGCTTTCTTT. Combining the CDR3 with reference TRBV14 and TRBJ1-1 gives the whole variable domain EAGVTQFPSHSVIEKGQTVTLRCDPISGHDNLYWYRRVMGKEIKFLLHFVKESKQDESGMPNNRFLAERTGGTYSTLKVQPAELEDSGVYFCASSQRGGRLGNTEAFFGQGTRLTVV.

The rearrangement uses TRBV29-1 and TRBJ2-7, with no clear D. CDR3 length equals 12 residues. Germline CDR1 SQVTM, CDR2 ANQGSEA. V was shortened by 4 bases and J by 2 bases, with 9 bases between the two germline ends. This CDR3 reads CSVGISPYEQYF. CDR3 in DNA: TGCAGCGTTGGGATTAGCCCCTACGAGCAGTACTTC.

The chain carries TRBV2 and TRBJ2-1; 10 bases map to TRBD2. The CDR3 extends over 15 amino acids. In germline, CDR1 is SNHLY, CDR2 FYNNEI. V lost 6 bases to trimming and J lost 3 bases; unmatched junction nucleotides: 5. The CDR3 coding sequence is TGTGCCAGCAGGGGGTTAGCGGGAGGCTACAATGAGCAGTTCTTC. Translating it yields CASRGLAGGYNEQFF.